This is a list of T cell receptor beta chains from one sample in a study of read filtering for tumor transcriptome and immune sequencing. TCRdb processed the reads anew with MiXCR; each CDR3 protein has one entry. Of 62,000 or so distinct CDR3 sequences in the sample, approximately 15% were seen once. Sequencing used a population of CD138-negative cells sorted from bone marrow. Receptors were obtained from a donor aged 40 or older with multiple myeloma. CDR3s include the opening cysteine and the closing phenylalanine or tryptophan. D genes are given only for firm matches. The size entry is marked missing in some rows and otherwise reads once, few, many or a size class.

TRBV12-3/TRBV12-4	few	-	TRBJ2-7	TGTGCCAGCAAAGTGGGACCCCTTAGCGAGAGGGCCTACGAGCAGTACTTC	CASKVGPLSERAYEQYF
TRBV29-1	many	-	TRBJ2-3	TGCAGCGTCCTAAGCACAGATACGCAGTATTTT	CSVLSTDTQYF
TRBV5-1	many	-	TRBJ2-3	TGCGCCAGCAGTGAGGGGGGATTAGATACGCAGTATTTT	CASSEGGLDTQYF
TRBV9	many	-	TRBJ1-6	TGTGCCAGCAGCCATCATGCTCTGGGTTTTAGTTCACCCCTCCACTTT	CASSHHALGFSSPLHF
TRBV24-1	many	-	TRBJ1-5	TGTGCCACCAAAGATCAGCCCCAGCATTTT	CATKDQPQHF
TRBV14	few	-	TRBJ2-2	TGTGCCAGCAGCCAAGTGAGCGGGACAATCGGGGAGCTGTTTTTT	CASSQVSGTIGELFF
TRBV7-2	-	TRBD2	TRBJ2-1	TGTGCCAGCAGCCCACGCCGATGGACTAGCGGGAGTCATAAGTTCTTC	CASSPRRWTSGSHKFF
TRBV7-2	many	TRBD2	TRBJ2-7	TGTGCCAGCAGCTTAGCTCTGTGGACTAGCGGGAGTCGTCCCTACGAGCAGTACTTC	CASSLALWTSGSRPYEQYF
TRBV3-1	few	TRBD2	TRBJ2-1	TGTGCCAGCAGCCAAGACGGCAAACTAGCGGGAGAAGGCAATGAGCAGTTCTTC	CASSQDGKLAGEGNEQFF
TRBV10-3	-	-	TRBJ2-2	TGTGCCATCAGTGAGTTTAACACCGGGGAGCTGTTTTTT	CAISEFNTGELFF
TRBV20-1	many	TRBD1	TRBJ1-5	TGCAGTGCTAGAGATCCAGGGACAGAGTATCAGCCCCAGCATTTT	CSARDPGTEYQPQHF
TRBV27	-	-	TRBJ2-1	TGTGCCAGCAATCTTTTCAATGAGCAGTTCTTC	CASNLFNEQFF
TRBV7-9	few	-	TRBJ2-2	TGTGCCAGCAGCCCACCACCTCCCGGGGCCGGGGAGCTGTTTTTT	CASSPPPPGAGELFF
TRBV5-6	-	TRBD1	TRBJ1-4	TGTGCCAGCAGCTTCTGGGGACAGGGTAGGGAAAAACTGTTTTTT	CASSFWGQGREKLFF
TRBV20-1	few	-	TRBJ2-7	TGCAGTGCTAAAGGGGGCTACGAGCAGTACTTC	CSAKGGYEQYF
TRBV29-1	few	TRBD2	TRBJ2-1	TGCAGCGTTGAAGATCTGCATAGCGGGAGAAATGAGCAGTTCTTC	CSVEDLHSGRNEQFF
TRBV5-1	many	-	TRBJ2-1	TGCGCCAGCAGCTTGGGGGGCGCGGGGTCAGGGATTGAGCAGTTCTTC	CASSLGGAGSGIEQFF
TRBV2	-	TRBD1	TRBJ2-7	TGTGCCAGCTGGTCGGGACAGGGGTCCTACGAGCAGTACTTC	CASWSGQGSYEQYF
TRBV10-3	many	TRBD2	TRBJ2-1	TGTGCCATCACCTCTACGGGAGGGCTCTCAAACATGGATCTGTTCTTC	CAITSTGGLSNMDLFF
TRBV28	many	-	TRBJ2-5	TGTGCCAGCAGTTTAAGTGGGGCTTATGAGACCCAGTACTTC	CASSLSGAYETQYF
TRBV20-1	many	-	TRBJ1-3	TGCAGTGCTAGGTCCGGGTCATCTGGAAACACCATATATTTT	CSARSGSSGNTIYF
TRBV6-6	-	-	TRBJ2-7	TGTGCCAGCAGTTACCTGGGGTTGACTTACGAGCAGTACTTC	CASSYLGLTYEQYF
TRBV27	many	-	TRBJ2-2	TGTGCCAGCAGTCTGAGTCGGACCGGGGAGCTGTTTTTT	CASSLSRTGELFF
TRBV5-4	-	-	TRBJ2-1	TGTGCCAGCAGCTTGGACAGTGGTGTCGCAGAGCAGTTCTTC	CASSLDSGVAEQFF
TRBV12-3/TRBV12-4	many	-	TRBJ2-1	TGTGCCAGCAGTTTAGTGGGAGCGACCGTTGATGAGCAGTTCTTC	CASSLVGATVDEQFF
TRBV4-3	many	-	TRBJ2-2	TGCGCCAGCGGATCCGGGACTCCCGGGGAGCTGTTTTTT	CASGSGTPGELFF
TRBV5-1	-	-	TRBJ2-1	TGCGCCAGCAGCCTTCAGGGTCCAGGTGGGAATGAGCAGTTCTTC	CASSLQGPGGNEQFF
TRBV20-1	many	TRBD2	TRBJ2-1	TGCAGTGCCGGGGACCTAGCGGGAGCCGTAAACAATGAGCAGTTCTTC	CSAGDLAGAVNNEQFF
TRBV4-2	many	-	TRBJ2-5	TGTGCCAGCAGCCAAGATTCCGGGGACCAAGAGACCCAGTACTTC	CASSQDSGDQETQYF
TRBV6-2/TRBV6-3	many	TRBD2	TRBJ2-1	TGTGCCAGCAGTTCACAGCGGGAGGTGGACAATGAGCAGTTCTTC	CASSSQREVDNEQFF
TRBV24-1	many	-	TRBJ2-1	TGTGCCACCAGTACCCGGACTAAACCCATCGATGAGCAGTTCTTC	CATSTRTKPIDEQFF
TRBV2	-	TRBD2	TRBJ2-7	TGTGCCAGCAGTGGGGAGGTTGTGGCGGGAGACGAGCAGTACTTC	CASSGEVVAGDEQYF
TRBV29-1	many	-	TRBJ1-1	TGCAGCGTTCCCGGGTCCAACACTGAAGCTTTCTTT	CSVPGSNTEAFF
TRBV7-9	few	-	TRBJ2-2	TGTGCCAGCAGCTCTATCCCGGCCGGGGAGCTGTTTTTT	CASSSIPAGELFF